The 29 T cell receptor beta chains listed next were all sequenced from one sample in a study of cytomegalovirus exposure and HLA in healthy donors. The method was immunoSEQ multiplex PCR; TCRdb's version includes in-frame clones alone and lacks a portion of them. The table has 150,000 to 200,000 clones, 84% seen once; the top ten hold roughly 10%. What was sequenced was PBMCs. These receptors were taken from a man aged 30 to 45 in good health and CMV-seropositive.

The chain joins TRBV15 to TRBJ1-2, with a tentative D call TRBD1 (5 bases). V was clipped by 3 bases and J by 3 bases, with 20 bases between them. The CDR3 covers 17 residues. From germline, CDR1 is LNHNV and CDR2 YYDKDF (reference sequence). For the CDR3, the DNA is TGTGCCACCAGCAGCCCCGCCGGGGGGAGGAGGGACTATGGCTACACCTTC. It encodes CATSSPAGGRRDYGYTF.

The rearrangement links TRBV5-1 to TRBJ2-3, with 8 bases that match TRBD2. From germline, CDR1 is SGHRS and CDR2 YFSETQ. After removal of 3 bases from V and 5 bases from J, the junction contained 5 bases not matched to a gene. CDR3 size: 14 residues. For the CDR3, the DNA is TGCGCCAGCAGCTCCCCGGGGGGGGGAGATACGCAGTATTTT. Its translation: CASSSPGGGDTQYF. The variable domain in full, completed from reference TRBV5-1 and TRBJ2-3, reads KAGVTQTPRYLIKTRGQQVTLSCSPISGHRSVSWYQQTPGQGLQFLFEYFSETQRNKGNFPGRFSGRQFSNSRSEMNVSTLELGDSALYLCASSSPGGGDTQYFGPGTRLTVL.

This chain uses TRBV4-3 with TRBJ1-1; D not resolved. Trimming shortened V by 2 bases and J by 6 bases, and 13 bases separated the two germline ends. Germline-derived CDR1 and CDR2 are LGHNA and YSLEER. The length of the CDR3 is 14 residues. The CDR3 region has the DNA TGCGCCAGCAGCCAATGGCGGGGTTCTTCTGAAGCTTTCTTT. It encodes CASSQWRGSSEAFF.

The chain is built from TRBV6-5 and TRBJ1-2; no clear D. This CDR3 is built from 16 residues. Per germline, CDR1 MNHEY and CDR2 SVGAGI. Trimming removed 0 bases at V and 4 bases at J, with 15 bases between. The CDR3 sequence is CASSYSSGIRGYGYTF. Here the CDR3 DNA reads TGTGCCAGCAGTTACTCATCCGGGATTCGAGGCTATGGCTACACCTTC.

The V call is TRBV4-1, the J call TRBJ2-1; possibly TRBD1 for D (6 bases). Germline values: CDR1 MGHRA, CDR2 YSYEKL. Trimming stripped 1 base from V and 4 bases from J, with 14 bases between. CDR3 length equals 16 residues. The CDR3 loop is CASSQGQGPLYNEQFF. The DNA for the CDR3 is TGCGCCAGCAGCCAAGGGCAGGGGCCCTTATACAATGAGCAGTTCTTC.

J is TRBJ2-5 and V is TRBV4-1, with TRBD2 as a possible D gene (6 bases). The CDR3 extends over 17 amino acids. V was cut by 4 bases and J by 0 bases, with 18 bases left in between. Germline lookup yields CDR1 MGHRA and CDR2 YSYEKL. CDR3 protein: CASSLPPGLQNQETQYF. CDR3 DNA sequence: TGCGCCAGCAGCCTCCCTCCGGGACTCCAAAACCAAGAGACCCAGTACTTC.

The chain employs TRBV7-9 and TRBJ1-4; TRBD1 matches at 10 bases. From germline, CDR1 is SEHNR and CDR2 FQNEAQ (reference sequence). With 5 bases clipped from V and 7 bases from J, the junction kept 4 bases outside the gene matches. The length of the CDR3 is 14 residues. CDR3 amino acids: CASSDRDRGEKLFF. Here the CDR3 DNA reads TGTGCCAGCAGCGACCGGGACAGGGGTGAAAAACTGTTTTTT. Supplemented by reference TRBV7-9 and TRBJ1-4, the full variable domain reads DTGVSQNPRHKITKRGQNVTFRCDPISEHNRLYWYRQTLGQGPEFLTYFQNEAQLEKSRLLSDRFSAERPKGSFSTLEIQRTEQGDSAMYLCASSDRDRGEKLFFGSGTQLSVL.

This clone was observed once. The chain recombines TRBV7-2 with TRBJ1-2; 7 bases match TRBD1. J gave up 4 bases and V 5 bases, and 7 bases lay outside the gene matches. The length of the CDR3 is 14 residues. Germline values: CDR1 SGHTA, CDR2 FQGNSA. CDR3 sequence reads: CASSPTGEGYGYTF. CDR3 sequence (DNA): TGTGCCAGCAGCCCTACAGGGGAAGGCTATGGCTACACCTTC.

This clone was counted between two and nine times. The J gene is TRBJ2-7, the V gene TRBV27, with D tentatively TRBD1 (5 bases). The CDR3 loop spans 12 amino acids. Trimming stripped 6 bases from V and 7 bases from J, with 13 bases between. Germline lookup yields CDR1 MNHEY and CDR2 SMNVEV (reference sequence). CDR3: CASRAGMGEQYF. Here the CDR3 DNA reads TGTGCCAGCAGAGCAGGGATGGGGGAGCAGTACTTC.

The V call is TRBV5-1, the J call TRBJ2-2, with D maybe TRBD1 (5 bases). CDR3 length equals 16 residues. Germline CDR1 is SGHRS and CDR2 is YFSETQ. Trimming took 0 bases from V and 5 from J, leaving 14 bases between them. The CDR3: CASSLGVPGRTGELFF. In DNA form, the CDR3 reads TGCGCCAGCAGCTTGGGGGTTCCAGGGCGGACCGGGGAGCTGTTTTTT. Variable domain in full (rest from reference TRBV5-1 and TRBJ2-2): KAGVTQTPRYLIKTRGQQVTLSCSPISGHRSVSWYQQTPGQGLQFLFEYFSETQRNKGNFPGRFSGRQFSNSRSEMNVSTLELGDSALYLCASSLGVPGRTGELFFGEGSRLTVL.

The chain links TRBV28 to TRBJ2-7, with TRBD2 identical over 8 bases. V lost 10 bases to trimming and J lost 4 bases; unmatched junction nucleotides: 21. The CDR3 length is 17 residues. Germline values: CDR1 MDHEN, CDR2 SYDVKM. CDR3 sequence: CATQSPIPRREDYEQYF. CDR3 nucleotides: TGTGCCACCCAAAGCCCCATCCCTCGGCGGGAGGATTACGAGCAGTACTTC.

The chain links TRBV12-5 to TRBJ1-2; D uncertain. CDR1 and CDR2 (germline): LGHNT, FRNRAP. Trimming removed 1 base at V and 4 bases at J, with 7 bases between. The CDR3 contains 13 residues. CDR3 sequence reads: CASGLDGLYGYTF. CDR3 nucleotides: TGTGCTAGTGGTTTGGACGGACTCTATGGCTACACCTTC.

This clone was counted only a few times. The chain couples TRBV28 to TRBJ1-5, with D tentatively TRBD1 (5 bases). V lost 3 bases and J lost 3, with 6 bases in between. This CDR3 is built from 13 residues. CDR1 and CDR2 from the germline V gene are MDHEN and SYDVKM. CDR3 sequence (DNA): TGTGCCAGCAGTTTGACAGCCAATCAGCCCCAGCATTTT. Amino acids: CASSLTANQPQHF. Combining the CDR3 with reference TRBV28 and TRBJ1-5 gives the whole variable domain DVKVTQSSRYLVKRTGEKVFLECVQDMDHENMFWYRQDPGLGLRLIYFSYDVKMKEKGDIPEGYSVSREKKERFSLILESASTNQTSMYLCASSLTANQPQHFGDGTRLSIL.

This clone was detected only once. This chain joins TRBV5-1 and TRBJ1-5; D possibly corresponds to TRBD1 (5 bases). The V gene's germline CDR1 is SGHRS and CDR2 YFSETQ. The CDR3 length is 15 residues. Trimming removed 4 bases at V and 4 bases at J, with 15 bases between. The CDR3 sequence is CASSPTGVGNQPQHF. The CDR3 nucleotides are TGCGCCAGCAGCCCAACGGGGGTAGGTAATCAGCCCCAGCATTTT.

This clone was counted only a few times. This chain uses TRBV11-2 with TRBJ2-7; 13 bases are shared with TRBD2. There are 17 residues in the CDR3. V gave up 5 bases and J gave up 7 bases; unmatched junction bases: 14. The germline V gene encodes CDR1 SGHAT and CDR2 FQNNGV. CDR3 sequence: CASSHTGTSGMSPEQYF. CDR3 coding DNA: TGTGCCAGCAGCCACACCGGGACTAGCGGGATGAGTCCGGAGCAGTACTTC. The complete variable domain, with remaining parts taken from reference TRBV11-2 and TRBJ2-7, reads EAGVAQSPRYKIIEKRQSVAFWCNPISGHATLYWYQQILGQGPKLLIQFQNNGVVDDSQLPKDRFSAERLKGVDSTLKIQPAKLEDSAVYLCASSHTGTSGMSPEQYFGPGTRLTVT.

The V and J genes are TRBV28 and TRBJ2-1; 7 positions agree with TRBD1. The CDR3 runs to 15 residues. Trimming at V came to 4 bases and at J to 5 bases, leaving 8 bases not matched to a gene. Germline values: CDR1 MDHEN, CDR2 SYDVKM. CDR3 residues: CASSSPTGWDNEQFF. The CDR3 nucleotides read TGTGCCAGCAGTTCGCCGACAGGGTGGGACAATGAGCAGTTCTTC.

The chain carries TRBV15 and TRBJ2-7, with D maybe TRBD2 (5 bases). Per germline, CDR1 LNHNV and CDR2 YYDKDF (reference sequence). The CDR3 runs 18 residues. Trimming shortened V by 0 bases and J by 0 bases, and 18 bases separated the two germline ends. The CDR3 bases are TGTGCCACCAGCAGAGAGGCCTACTGGACTGCTAGCTCCTACGAGCAGTACTTC. The encoded protein is CATSREAYWTASSYEQYF.

This clone was counted between two and nine times. The chain is built from TRBV29-1 and TRBJ1-4, with TRBD1 as a possible D gene (5 bases). CDR1 and CDR2 (germline): SQVTM, ANQGSEA. The CDR3 has 11 amino acids. Trimming removed 7 bases at V and 15 bases at J, with 18 bases between. CDR3 in amino acids: CSAEDNSMVFF. In DNA, the CDR3 is TGCAGCGCCGAGGACAACTCGATGGTGTTTTTT.

The genes are TRBV19 and TRBJ1-1, with 10 positions matching TRBD1. In germline, CDR1 is LNHDA, CDR2 SQIVND (reference sequence). The V segment lost 1 base and the J segment 3 bases; nucleotides outside the gene matches: 11. CDR3 length: 18 residues. CDR3 amino acids: CASSIAKGQGIFDTEAFF. CDR3 in DNA: TGTGCCAGTAGTATAGCAAAGGGACAGGGGATCTTCGACACTGAAGCTTTCTTT.

This clone is a singleton in its sample. This sequence joins TRBV28 and TRBJ1-5; D possibly corresponds to TRBD1 (6 bases). With 3 bases removed from V and 6 bases from J, the gap between germline ends came to 15 bases. This CDR3 is built from 15 residues. CDR1 is MDHEN, CDR2 SYDVKM, per germline. The CDR3 here is CASSLRGYRVQPQHF. The CDR3 region has the DNA TGTGCCAGCAGTTTGCGGGGGTACAGGGTTCAGCCCCAGCATTTT.

Written as DNA, the CDR3 is TGTGCCAGCAGCAGCGGACGGGCTTACGAGCAGTACTTC. It specifies CASSSGRAYEQYF. J is TRBJ2-7 and V is TRBV13; D possibly corresponds to TRBD2 (5 bases). CDR1 PRHDT and CDR2 FYEKMQ come from the germline V gene (reference sequence). V gave up 5 bases and J gave up 4 bases, with 12 bases separating them. This CDR3 has 13 amino acids.

The gene calls are TRBV9 and TRBJ2-1; maybe TRBD1 (5 bases). This CDR3 comprises 16 residues. CDR1 is SGDLS, CDR2 YYNGEE, per germline. Trimming cost V 4 bases and J 0 bases, with 14 bases left between them. CDR3: CASSLRGLSSYNEQFF. The CDR3 DNA reads TGTGCCAGCAGCCTTAGGGGTCTAAGCTCCTACAATGAGCAGTTCTTC. Full variable domain (outside the CDR3, taken from reference TRBV9 and TRBJ2-1): DSGVTQTPKHLITATGQRVTLRCSPRSGDLSVYWYQQSLDQGLQFLIQYYNGEERAKGNILERFSAQQFPDLHSELNLSSLELGDSALYFCASSLRGLSSYNEQFFGPGTRLTVL.

The genes are TRBV5-6 and TRBJ1-1; 8 nucleotides line up with TRBD1. J was trimmed by 4 bases and V by 6 bases; bases with no gene match: 11. This CDR3 is 15 amino acids long. Germline CDR1 is SGHDT and CDR2 is YYEEEE. The CDR3 region has the DNA TGTGCCAGCAAGGTGGACAGGGAAAAAAGCACTGAAGCTTTCTTT. This encodes CASKVDREKSTEAFF.

This rearrangement joins TRBV5-1 to TRBJ1-2; perhaps TRBD1 as D (6 bases). The CDR3 sequence is 13 residues long. Germline CDR1 is SGHRS and CDR2 is YFSETQ. V lost 4 bases and J 6 bases, leaving 13 bases between the germline ends. This chain's CDR3 is CASSPGGGDGYTF. The CDR3 DNA follows: TGCGCCAGCAGCCCGGGAGGGGGAGATGGCTACACCTTC. The entire variable domain, with the rest obtained from reference TRBV5-1 and TRBJ1-2, is as follows: KAGVTQTPRYLIKTRGQQVTLSCSPISGHRSVSWYQQTPGQGLQFLFEYFSETQRNKGNFPGRFSGRQFSNSRSEMNVSTLELGDSALYLCASSPGGGDGYTFGSGTRLTVV.

This chain links TRBV27 with TRBJ2-2; TRBD2 is a possible D gene (6 bases). V lost 6 bases and J 12 bases, leaving 14 bases between the germline ends. Germline-derived CDR1 and CDR2 are MNHEY and SMNVEV (reference sequence). This CDR3 contains 12 residues. Here the CDR3 DNA reads TGTGCCAGCAGCGTCCACCGGGGGAAGCTGTTTTTT. Translated, it gives CASSVHRGKLFF.

The chain uses TRBV5-8 and TRBJ1-2; perhaps TRBD1 as D (6 bases). With 2 bases removed from V and 7 bases from J, the gap between germline ends came to 15 bases. CDR1 is SGHTS and CDR2 is YDEGEE in the germline V gene. The CDR3 totals 14 residues. The chain's CDR3 is CASSFAGGAFGYTF. The DNA for the CDR3 is TGTGCCAGCAGCTTCGCGGGGGGCGCCTTTGGCTACACCTTC. Variable domain in full (rest from reference TRBV5-8 and TRBJ1-2): EAGVTQSPTHLIKTRGQQATLRCSPISGHTSVYWYQQALGLGLQFLLWYDEGEERNRGNFPPRFSGRQFPNYSSELNVNALELEDSALYLCASSFAGGAFGYTFGSGTRLTVV.

V and J are TRBV29-1 and TRBJ1-3; 7 nucleotides match TRBD1. Germline lookup yields CDR1 SQVTM and CDR2 ANQGSEA. V shed 4 bases and J 2 bases; nucleotides not matched to a gene: 2. The length of the CDR3 is 13 residues. The CDR3 region is CSVGQGTGNTIYF. The DNA of the CDR3 is TGCAGCGTTGGACAGGGAACTGGAAACACCATATATTTT. The variable domain in full, with the rest retrieved from reference TRBV29-1 and TRBJ1-3, is SAVISQKPSRDICQRGTSLTIQCQVDSQVTMMFWYRQQPGQSLTLIATANQGSEATYESGFVIDKFPISRPNLTFSTLTVSNMSPEDSSIYLCSVGQGTGNTIYFGEGSWLTVV.

This clone has just one count. The V and J genes are TRBV15 and TRBJ2-5; perhaps TRBD2 as D (5 bases). The CDR3 runs to 14 residues. The germline V and J ends were trimmed by 1 base and 1 base, with 7 bases remaining between them. Germline V gene lookup returns CDR1 LNHNV and CDR2 YYDKDF (reference sequence). Here the CDR3 DNA reads TGTGCCACCAGCAGAGGGGGAGTCCAAGAGACCCAGTACTTC. Translating gives CATSRGGVQETQYF.

The chain combines TRBV7-9 with TRBJ2-3; 8 bases match TRBD1. The V gene end was trimmed by 3 bases and the J gene end by 3 bases; junction bases not matched to a gene: 2. This CDR3 region has 14 residues. Germline V CDR1 and CDR2: SEHNR, FQNEAQ (reference sequence). CDR3 region: CASSFWTGTDTQYF. The CDR3 DNA sequence: TGTGCCAGCAGCTTCTGGACAGGGACAGATACGCAGTATTTT.